This TCR beta chain derives from a study of blood T cell repertoires in COVID-19. Clones were sequenced by immunoSEQ multiplex PCR, and TCRdb holds only the in-frame ones, with some missing. The sample contains roughly 400,000 clones, 90% of which appear only once. V lost 2 bases to trimming and J lost 9 bases; unmatched junction nucleotides: 4. Germline V gene lookup returns CDR1 MNHNS and CDR2 SASEGT. The CDR3 totals 13 residues. Recovered status in Cohort 3 required two negative PCRs, clearance, or symptom resolution. The material sequenced was PBMCs or T cells enriched from blood (not recorded which). The TCR originated in a man younger than 30 who had recovered from COVID-19. The chain is built from TRBV6-1 and TRBJ1-3; 7 bases line up with TRBD1. This CDR3 reads CASSERGRATIYF. The CDR3 region has the DNA TGTGCCAGCAGTGAAAGGGGGCGGGCCACCATATATTTT.